The 22 T cell receptor beta chains below all came from one sample that was sequenced in a study of blood T cell repertoires in COVID-19. TCRdb keeps only in-frame clones here, not all; method: immunoSEQ multiplex PCR. Found here are 200,000 to 300,000 clones, about 91% of them singletons; the top ten hold roughly 1.2%. Sequences were obtained from PBMCs or T cells enriched from blood (not recorded which). The receptors were sampled from a woman between 40 and 50 years old with acute COVID-19.

About this clone itself: The sample contains more than one DNA sequence encoding this CDR3. The genes are TRBV5-1 and TRBJ1-2; 7 bases align to TRBD1. Germline CDR1 reads SGHRS; CDR2 reads YFSETQ. V shed 0 bases, J shed 3 bases, and the junction held 2 bases outside the gene matches. The length of the CDR3 is 14 residues. CDR3 amino acids: CASSLVGQDYGYTF. CDR3 coding DNA: TGCGCCAGCAGCTTGGTAGGACAGGACTATGGCTACACCTTC.

The V gene is TRBV28, the J gene TRBJ2-1; 7 bases fit TRBD2. J gave up 6 bases and V 2 bases, and 7 bases lay outside the gene matches. Germline V gene sequence: CDR1 MDHEN, CDR2 SYDVKM. The CDR3 is 15 residues long. The CDR3 loop is CASSLAGAGSNEQFF. DNA for the CDR3: TGTGCCAGCAGTTTAGCGGGAGCGGGGAGCAATGAGCAGTTCTTC.

The J gene is TRBJ2-1, the V gene TRBV15; 8 positions agree with TRBD2. Trimming cost V 2 bases and J 6 bases; bases outside gene matches: 9. Germline V gene data show CDR1 as LNHNV and CDR2 as YYDKDF (reference sequence). The CDR3 is 16 amino acids. As DNA, the CDR3 is TGTGCCACCAGCAGACCTACCGGGACTAGGGTCAATGAGCAGTTCTTC. Translation: CATSRPTGTRVNEQFF. Looking up the rest from reference TRBV15 and TRBJ2-1 gives the full variable domain: DAMVIQNPRYQVTQFGKPVTLSCSQTLNHNVMYWYQQKSSQAPKLLFHYYDKDFNNEADTPDNFQSRRPNTSFCFLDIRSPGLGDTAMYLCATSRPTGTRVNEQFFGPGTRLTVL.

A single count supports this clone. The rearrangement uses TRBV19 and TRBJ2-1; 9 nucleotides align to TRBD2. This CDR3 has 16 amino acids. V dropped 1 base and J dropped 5; count of bases not matched to a gene: 6. The germline V gene encodes CDR1 LNHDA and CDR2 SQIVND (reference sequence). The CDR3 spells CASSIGWLAGNNEQFF. CDR3 in DNA: TGTGCCAGTAGTATAGGCTGGCTAGCGGGAAACAATGAGCAGTTCTTC.

The count of this clone is one. J is TRBJ2-1 and V is TRBV11-3; a possible D gene is TRBD2 (5 bases). There are 13 residues in the CDR3. CDR1 is SGHNT and CDR2 is YENEEA in the germline V gene. V lost 2 bases and J 5 bases, leaving 7 bases between the germline ends. Written as DNA, the CDR3 is TGTGCCAGCAGCTTAAGCGGAGACAATGAGCAGTTCTTC. Translated, it gives CASSLSGDNEQFF.

The rearrangement links TRBV5-4 to TRBJ2-1; tentatively, D is TRBD1 (5 bases). Germline assignment: CDR1 SGHNT and CDR2 YYREEE (reference sequence). V was shortened by 3 bases and J by 8 bases, with 21 bases between the two germline ends. The CDR3 loop spans 16 amino acids. CDR3 region: CASSSPMGLVSHEQFF. CDR3 nucleotide sequence: TGTGCCAGCAGCTCGCCTATGGGGCTAGTTAGCCATGAGCAGTTCTTC. Drawing the rest from reference TRBV5-4 and TRBJ2-1, the complete variable domain is ETGVTQSPTHLIKTRGQQVTLRCSSQSGHNTVSWYQQALGQGPQFIFQYYREEENGRGNFPPRFSGLQFPNYSSELNVNALELDDSALYLCASSSPMGLVSHEQFFGPGTRLTVL.

This CDR3 reads CASSPSLAGGWTNEQFF. The CDR3 bases are TGTGCCAGTAGTCCCTCCTTAGCGGGGGGGTGGACCAATGAGCAGTTCTTC. This sequence joins TRBV19 and TRBJ2-1, with TRBD2 matching over 11 bases. The CDR3 spans 17 residues. The germline gives CDR1 LNHDA, CDR2 SQIVND (reference sequence). V gave up 5 bases and J gave up 6 bases; unmatched junction bases: 12.

The table lists this clone with a few counts. J is TRBJ1-1 and V is TRBV19; 11 bases are shared with TRBD1. The CDR3 totals 16 residues. After removal of 2 bases from V and 6 bases from J, the junction contained 8 bases not matched to a gene. Germline CDR1 and CDR2: LNHDA and SQIVND (reference sequence). CDR3 sequence (DNA): TGTGCCAGTAGTATAATTGGGACAGGGGGTTTCCCTGAAGCTTTCTTT. This sequence encodes CASSIIGTGGFPEAFF.

The V call is TRBV7-2, the J call TRBJ2-1; 10 nucleotides agree with TRBD2. This CDR3 has 15 residues. CDR1 and CDR2 (germline): SGHTA, FQGNSA. Trimming at V came to 5 bases and at J to 8 bases, leaving 9 bases not matched to a gene. The CDR3 DNA is TGTGCCAGCAGCGCTACTAGCGGGAATTTTGATGAGCAGTTCTTC. As protein: CASSATSGNFDEQFF.

This clone was recorded a few times. The rearrangement links TRBV9 to TRBJ1-1; weak D call: TRBD1 (6 bases). Germline CDR1 is SGDLS and CDR2 is YYNGEE. This CDR3 has 14 amino acids. Trimming took 3 bases from V and 4 from J, leaving 13 bases between them. This CDR3 reads CASSAQTGSTEAFF. The CDR3 region has the DNA TGTGCCAGCAGCGCTCAAACAGGGAGCACTGAAGCTTTCTTT.

This chain joins TRBV24-1 and TRBJ2-5; 8 bases map to TRBD1. V was pared by 0 bases and J by 2 bases, with 7 bases of the junction left unmatched. Germline values: CDR1 KGHDR, CDR2 SFDVKD. This CDR3 spans 17 amino acids. CDR3 in amino acids: CATSDLQEGDRQETQYF. As DNA, the CDR3 is TGTGCCACCAGTGATTTGCAGGAGGGGGACAGGCAAGAGACCCAGTACTTC.

The chain is built from TRBV18 and TRBJ2-1; TRBD2 matches 9 bases. With V trimmed by 5 bases and J by 0 bases, 8 bases remained unmatched. CDR3 length equals 17 residues. CDR1 KGHSH and CDR2 LQKENI come from the germline V gene. CDR3 in amino acids: CASSFRSGSFSYNEQFF. The DNA for the CDR3 is TGTGCCAGCTCATTCCGTAGCGGGAGTTTCTCCTACAATGAGCAGTTCTTC.

The chain combines TRBV30 with TRBJ1-2; D is uncertain. The CDR3 has 15 residues. V was trimmed by 3 bases and J by 0 bases, leaving 14 bases between them. Germline V gene lookup returns CDR1 GTSNPN and CDR2 SVGIG (reference sequence). The CDR3 loop is CAWRVSAGSNYGYTF. The CDR3 DNA follows: TGTGCCTGGAGAGTGTCAGCGGGATCTAACTATGGCTACACCTTC.

The genes are TRBV11-2 and TRBJ1-1; no definite D call. With 0 bases removed from V and 11 bases from J, the gap between germline ends came to 7 bases. Germline assignment: CDR1 SGHAT and CDR2 FQNNGV. This CDR3 has 11 residues. The CDR3 region is CASSLERAAFF. In DNA form, the CDR3 reads TGTGCCAGCAGCTTAGAGAGGGCGGCTTTCTTT.

The chain is built from TRBV27 and TRBJ1-2; 8 bases align to TRBD1. This CDR3 is 13 amino acids long. The J segment lost 5 bases and the V segment lost 6 bases, leaving 5 bases of the junction unmatched. The V gene's germline CDR1 is MNHEY and CDR2 SMNVEV (reference sequence). The CDR3 spells CASRIDRGYGYTF. The CDR3 DNA reads as TGTGCCAGCAGGATAGACAGGGGTTATGGCTACACCTTC.

The rearrangement uses TRBV9 and TRBJ1-2; TRBD1 agrees at 12 bases. CDR3 length: 14 amino acids. CDR1 is SGDLS and CDR2 is YYNGEE in the germline V gene. J lost 9 bases, V lost 4 bases, and 7 bases had no gene match. The CDR3 region has the DNA TGTGCCAGCAGCACCCGGGACAGGGGGCCCCGCTACACCTTC. Encoded protein: CASSTRDRGPRYTF. Filled out from reference TRBV9 and TRBJ1-2, the complete variable domain reads DSGVTQTPKHLITATGQRVTLRCSPRSGDLSVYWYQQSLDQGLQFLIQYYNGEERAKGNILERFSAQQFPDLHSELNLSSLELGDSALYFCASSTRDRGPRYTFGSGTRLTVV.

In its sample, this clone was seen a few times. The rearrangement uses TRBV28 and TRBJ2-7; tentatively, D is TRBD1 (6 bases). The CDR3 extends over 14 amino acids. V lost 2 bases to trimming and J lost 3 bases, with 11 bases between them. CDR1 and CDR2 from the germline V gene are MDHEN and SYDVKM. CDR3 bases: TGTGCCAGCAGTTTAAAACAGGGACGCTACGAGCAGTACTTC. As protein: CASSLKQGRYEQYF.

The chain is built from TRBV4-3 and TRBJ1-2, with TRBD1 matching over 8 bases. V shed 0 bases and J 1 base; nucleotides not matched to a gene: 4. This CDR3 comprises 16 residues. Germline V CDR1 and CDR2: LGHNA, YSLEER. CDR3 coding DNA: TGCGCCAGCAGCCAAGATACAGGGGGACTTAACTATGGCTACACCTTC. Protein: CASSQDTGGLNYGYTF.

J is TRBJ2-3 and V is TRBV10-1; 14 nucleotides align to TRBD2. The CDR3 is made up of 16 amino acids. The trim removed 8 bases at V and 1 base at J, leaving 5 bases unmatched. CDR1 and CDR2 from the germline V gene are WNHNN and SYGVQD (reference sequence). CDR3 DNA: TGCGCCAGCGGGACTAGCGGGAGCCGAGGCACAGATACGCAGTATTTT. Protein sequence: CASGTSGSRGTDTQYF.

The chain employs TRBV6-5 and TRBJ1-1; D not resolved. From germline, CDR1 is MNHEY and CDR2 SVGAGI. The CDR3 covers 11 residues. V lost 0 bases, J lost 9 bases, and 5 bases lay in between. The CDR3: CASSYSGQAFF. The CDR3 nucleotides read TGTGCCAGCAGTTACTCTGGCCAAGCTTTCTTT.

The J gene is TRBJ2-2, the V gene TRBV5-1; 7 bases map to TRBD1. After removal of 4 bases from V and 6 bases from J, the junction contained 3 bases not matched to a gene. The V gene's germline CDR1 is SGHRS and CDR2 YFSETQ. This CDR3 comprises 13 residues. CDR3 in amino acids: CASSRGQAGELFF. CDR3 nucleotide sequence: TGCGCCAGCAGCAGAGGACAGGCCGGGGAGCTGTTTTTT.

The rearrangement joins TRBV19 to TRBJ1-2, with 9 nucleotides matching TRBD1. Germline CDR1 is LNHDA and CDR2 is SQIVND (reference sequence). Losses at the gene ends were 5 bases for V and 5 bases for J; bases not matched to a gene: 3. CDR3 length: 13 residues. Written as DNA, the CDR3 is TGTGCCAGTAGTGCGGACAGGGGATATGGCTACACCTTC. Protein: CASSADRGYGYTF.